These 10 T cell receptor beta chains came from one sample sequenced in a study of CD8+ T cells in alopecia areata. RNA was isolated and reverse transcribed to cDNA, the sequencing template. Using immunoSEQ multiplex PCR, the repertoire was profiled, and TCRdb retains in-frame clones only, with some absent. Here the sample spans some 150,000 clones, around half being singletons. Documented treatment: oral pan-JAK inhibitor, 5-10 mg twice daily. The sequences come from CD8+ T cells sorted from blood, collected at week 4, from a patient treated with tofacitinib. These receptors all come from a human donor with alopecia areata.

The V gene is TRBV6-5, the J gene TRBJ1-6; no firm D call. Germline lookup yields CDR1 MNHEY and CDR2 SVGAGI. V lost 7 bases to trimming and J lost 9 bases, with 13 bases between them. The CDR3 consists of 13 residues. In nucleotides, the CDR3 is TGTGCCAGCAAATGGGAATGGGGTTCACCCCTCCACTTT. Its translation is CASKWEWGSPLHF.

This clone was seen a single time. The chain has TRBV5-6 and TRBJ1-2; 7 bases fit TRBD1. The CDR3 covers 14 residues. Trimming cost V 0 bases and J 4 bases; bases outside gene matches: 3. The germline V gene has CDR1 SGHDT and CDR2 YYEEEE. CDR3 in DNA: TGTGCCAGCAGCTTGGTACAGGGGTTCTATGGCTACACCTTC. Translating it yields CASSLVQGFYGYTF.

This chain uses TRBV4-3 with TRBJ2-6; no definite D call. Between the trimmed V and J ends, which lost 3 bases and 4 bases, there was a span of 7 bases. Germline V gene lookup returns CDR1 LGHNA and CDR2 YSLEER. The CDR3 extends over 14 amino acids. CDR3 nucleotides: TGCGCCAGCAGCCAGGGAACCGGGGCCAACGTCCTGACTTTC. It specifies CASSQGTGANVLTF.

The chain uses TRBV4-3 and TRBJ2-1, with D possibly TRBD1 on 6 matching bases. V gave up 4 bases and J gave up 10 bases, with 23 bases separating them. Germline V gives CDR1 LGHNA, CDR2 YSLEER. The CDR3 loop spans 16 amino acids. The CDR3: CASSRTTLSTGGEQFF. The CDR3 DNA sequence: TGCGCCAGCAGCCGTACGACCCTCTCGACAGGCGGCGAGCAGTTCTTC.

V gene TRBV30 combines with J gene TRBJ1-6; TRBD1 matches 7 bases. Germline assignment: CDR1 GTSNPN and CDR2 SVGIG (reference sequence). Germline trimming cut 4 bases from V and 7 bases from J; bases unmatched to any gene: 13. The CDR3 has 16 amino acids. The CDR3 protein is CAWTLDRVFENSPLHF. The CDR3 DNA reads TGTGCCTGGACTCTCGACAGGGTATTCGAGAATTCACCCCTCCACTTT.

The CDR3 protein is CAWTPGTDSYEQYF. CDR3 nucleotides: TGTGCCTGGACTCCCGGGACAGACTCCTACGAGCAGTACTTC. The J gene is TRBJ2-7, the V gene TRBV30, with TRBD1 matching over 7 bases. With V trimmed by 4 bases and J by 0 bases, 6 bases remained unmatched. The CDR3 spans 14 residues. Germline loops: CDR1 GTSNPN, CDR2 SVGIG (reference sequence).

This clone was seen only a few times. Other DNA sequences in the same sample also yield this CDR3. The chain is built from TRBV29-1 and TRBJ1-5, with D tentatively TRBD1 (5 bases). V gave up 6 bases and J gave up 1 base, with 10 bases separating them. This CDR3 spans 13 amino acids. CDR1 and CDR2 from the germline V gene are SQVTM and ANQGSEA. CDR3 nucleotides: TGCAGCGTCCGAGGGGACAGCAATCAGCCCCAGCATTTT. Protein: CSVRGDSNQPQHF.

The V and J genes are TRBV5-4 and TRBJ1-1; no clear D gene. This CDR3 is 14 amino acids long. Germline assignment: CDR1 SGHNT and CDR2 YYREEE (reference sequence). V lost 4 bases and J 1 base, leaving 11 bases between the germline ends. CDR3 loop: CASSEGWGNTEAFF. The CDR3 DNA reads as TGTGCCAGCAGCGAGGGTTGGGGGAACACTGAAGCTTTCTTT.

Only a few counts were recorded for this clone. The chain recombines TRBV5-4 with TRBJ2-5; 8 bases agree with TRBD1. The CDR3 has 13 residues. V shed 1 base, J shed 4 bases, and the junction held 0 bases outside the gene matches. Germline lookup yields CDR1 SGHNT and CDR2 YYREEE (reference sequence). The CDR3 protein is CASSLTGGETQYF. The DNA for the CDR3 is TGTGCCAGCAGCTTGACAGGGGGAGAGACCCAGTACTTC.

Turning to this clone: One end of the junction is discordant with germline, which a read error may explain. J is TRBJ1-1 and V is TRBV7-9; no firm D call. This CDR3 is 10 amino acids long. The germline V gene has CDR1 SEHNR and CDR2 FQNEAQ (reference sequence). The CDR3, as DNA: TGTGCCAGCACCTACCCTGAGGCTTTCTTT. It encodes CASTYPEAFF.